This T cell receptor (beta chain) appears in the sequencing data of a study of blood T cell repertoires in COVID-19. The CDR3 has 14 amino acids. V lost 1 base and J lost 10, with 11 bases in between. CDR1 is SEHNR and CDR2 is FQNEAQ in the germline V gene (reference sequence). Sequencing used immunoSEQ multiplex PCR; TCRdb keeps in-frame clones, though not all of them. The sample records 55,000 to 75,000 clones, around 88% being singletons. The sequence derives from a human donor in a cohort sampled during active COVID-19. The chain joins TRBV7-9 to TRBJ1-6; D call uncertain. Sequencing was performed on peripheral blood. The CDR3 DNA follows: TGTGCCAGCAGCTTAGGGAGGACGGGGTCACCCCTCCACTTT. This translates into CASSLGRTGSPLHF.